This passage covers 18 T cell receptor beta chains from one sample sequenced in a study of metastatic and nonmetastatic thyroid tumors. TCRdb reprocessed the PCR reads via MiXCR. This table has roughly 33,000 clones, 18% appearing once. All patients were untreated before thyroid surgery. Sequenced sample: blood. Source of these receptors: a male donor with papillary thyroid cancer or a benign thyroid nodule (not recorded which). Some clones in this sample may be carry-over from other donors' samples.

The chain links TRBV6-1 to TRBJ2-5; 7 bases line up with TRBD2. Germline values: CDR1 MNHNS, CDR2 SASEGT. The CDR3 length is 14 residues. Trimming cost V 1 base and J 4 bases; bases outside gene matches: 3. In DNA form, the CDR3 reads TGTGCCAGCAGTGAAGACGAGCGGGGAGAGACCCAGTACTTC. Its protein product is CASSEDERGETQYF.

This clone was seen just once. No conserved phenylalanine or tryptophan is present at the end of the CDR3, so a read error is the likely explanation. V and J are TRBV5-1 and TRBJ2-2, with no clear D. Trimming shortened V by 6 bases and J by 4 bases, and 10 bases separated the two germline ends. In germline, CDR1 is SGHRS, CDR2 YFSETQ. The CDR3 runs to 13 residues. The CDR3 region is CASIPVVTGELFS. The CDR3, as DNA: TGCGCCAGCATCCCAGTTGTCACCGGGGAGCTGTTTTCT.

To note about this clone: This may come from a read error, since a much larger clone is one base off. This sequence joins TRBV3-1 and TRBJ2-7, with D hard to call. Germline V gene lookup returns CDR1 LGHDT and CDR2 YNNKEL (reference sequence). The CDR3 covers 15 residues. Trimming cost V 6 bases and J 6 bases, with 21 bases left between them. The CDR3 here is CASSFTVSTTGEQYF. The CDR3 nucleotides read TGTGCCAGCAGTTTTACTGTTTCCACAACCGGCGAGCAGTACTTC.

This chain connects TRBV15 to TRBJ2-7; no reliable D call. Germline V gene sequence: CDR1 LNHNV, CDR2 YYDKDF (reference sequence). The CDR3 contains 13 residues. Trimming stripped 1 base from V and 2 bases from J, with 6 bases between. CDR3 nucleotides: TGTGCCACCAGCAGAGTTGACACCTACGAGCAGTACTTC. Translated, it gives CATSRVDTYEQYF.

The CDR3 nucleotides read TGCAGTGCTAAAAGCGGGAGTTTCAACAATGAGCAGTTCTTC. It translates to CSAKSGSFNNEQFF. The chain is built from TRBV20-1 and TRBJ2-1, with 8 bases that match TRBD2. This CDR3 spans 14 amino acids. Losses at the gene ends were 4 bases for V and 5 bases for J; bases not matched to a gene: 7. Germline CDR1 and CDR2: DFQATT and SNEGSKA (reference sequence).

CDR3 protein: CASSESQRAYEQYF. Written as DNA, the CDR3 is TGCGCCAGCAGTGAGTCGCAAAGAGCCTACGAGCAGTACTTC. V usage is TRBV10-1 and J usage is TRBJ2-7, with D uncertain. The CDR3 is 14 amino acids. Trimming cost V 0 bases and J 2 bases, with 8 bases left between them. From germline, CDR1 is WNHNN and CDR2 SYGVQD (reference sequence).

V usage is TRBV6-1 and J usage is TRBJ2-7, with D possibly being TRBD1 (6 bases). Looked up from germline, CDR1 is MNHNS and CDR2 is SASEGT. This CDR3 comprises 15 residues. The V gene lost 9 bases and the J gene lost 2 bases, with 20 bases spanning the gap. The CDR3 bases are TGTGCCAGTTCTCCTTCCGGGACACCCACCTACGAGCAGTACTTC. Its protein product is CASSPSGTPTYEQYF.

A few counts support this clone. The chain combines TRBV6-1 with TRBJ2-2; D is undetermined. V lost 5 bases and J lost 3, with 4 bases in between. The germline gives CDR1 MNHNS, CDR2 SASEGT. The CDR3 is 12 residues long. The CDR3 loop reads CASSIHTGELFF. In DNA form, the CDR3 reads TGTGCCAGCAGTATTCACACCGGGGAGCTGTTTTTT.

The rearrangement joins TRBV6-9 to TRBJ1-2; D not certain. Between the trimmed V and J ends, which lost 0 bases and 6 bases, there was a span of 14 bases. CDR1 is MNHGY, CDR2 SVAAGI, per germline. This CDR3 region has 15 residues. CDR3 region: CASSYSSAGSHGYTF. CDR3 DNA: TGTGCCAGCAGTTATTCCTCAGCGGGGTCGCATGGCTACACCTTC.

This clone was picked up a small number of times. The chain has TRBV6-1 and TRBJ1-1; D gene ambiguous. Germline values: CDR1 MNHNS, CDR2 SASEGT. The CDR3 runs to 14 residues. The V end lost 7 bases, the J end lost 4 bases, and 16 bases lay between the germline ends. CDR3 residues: CASKGRGVATEAFF. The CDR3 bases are TGTGCCAGCAAAGGGCGGGGTGTGGCCACTGAAGCTTTCTTT.

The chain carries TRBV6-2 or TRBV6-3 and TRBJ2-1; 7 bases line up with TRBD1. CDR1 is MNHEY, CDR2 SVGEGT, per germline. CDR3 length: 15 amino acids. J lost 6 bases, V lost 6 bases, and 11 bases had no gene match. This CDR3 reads CASSLQGTHTNEQFF. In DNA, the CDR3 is TGTGCCAGCAGCTTACAGGGGACCCACACCAATGAGCAGTTCTTC.

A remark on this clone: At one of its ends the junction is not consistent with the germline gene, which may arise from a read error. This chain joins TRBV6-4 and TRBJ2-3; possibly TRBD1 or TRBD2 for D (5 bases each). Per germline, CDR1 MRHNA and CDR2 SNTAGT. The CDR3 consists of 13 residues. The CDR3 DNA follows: TGTTCCAGCAGTGAGGAGGACCAGGGTACGCAGTATTTT. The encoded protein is CSSSEEDQGTQYF.

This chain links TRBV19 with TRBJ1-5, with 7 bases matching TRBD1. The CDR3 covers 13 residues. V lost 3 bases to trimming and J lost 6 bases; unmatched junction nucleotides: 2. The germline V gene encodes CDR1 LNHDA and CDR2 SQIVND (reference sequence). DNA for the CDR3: TGTGCCAGTAGTATTCAGGGGGGTCAGCCCCAGCATTTT. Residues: CASSIQGGQPQHF.

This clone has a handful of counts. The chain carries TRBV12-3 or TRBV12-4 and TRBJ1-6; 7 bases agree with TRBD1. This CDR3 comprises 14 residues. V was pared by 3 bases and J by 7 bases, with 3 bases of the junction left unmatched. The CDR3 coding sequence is TGTGCCAGCAGTTTGGCAGGGGGAAATTCACCCCTCCACTTT. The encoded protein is CASSLAGGNSPLHF.

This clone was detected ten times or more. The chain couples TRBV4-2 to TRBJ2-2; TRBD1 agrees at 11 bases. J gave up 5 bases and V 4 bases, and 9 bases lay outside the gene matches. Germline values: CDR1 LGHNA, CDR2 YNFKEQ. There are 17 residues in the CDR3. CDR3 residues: CASSRDPGQGGTGELFF. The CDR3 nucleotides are TGTGCCAGCAGCCGAGACCCGGGACAGGGGGGGACCGGGGAGCTGTTTTTT.

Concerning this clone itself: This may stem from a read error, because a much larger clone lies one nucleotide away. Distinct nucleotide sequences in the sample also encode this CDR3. The chain's CDR3 is CASSSPSWNTEAFF. CDR3 coding DNA: TGTGCCAGCAGTTCACCCTCCTGGAACACTGAAGCTTTCTTT. This chain uses TRBV5-6 with TRBJ1-1; D remains ambiguous. The CDR3 loop spans 14 amino acids. V lost 5 bases to trimming and J lost 1 base, with 12 bases between them. The germline gives CDR1 SGHDT, CDR2 YYEEEE. The full variable domain, with the rest looked up from reference TRBV5-6 and TRBJ1-1, is DAGVTQSPTHLIKTRGQQVTLRCSPKSGHDTVSWYQQALGQGPQFIFQYYEEEERQRGNFPDRFSGHQFPNYSSELNVNALLLGDSALYLCASSSPSWNTEAFFGQGTRLTVV.

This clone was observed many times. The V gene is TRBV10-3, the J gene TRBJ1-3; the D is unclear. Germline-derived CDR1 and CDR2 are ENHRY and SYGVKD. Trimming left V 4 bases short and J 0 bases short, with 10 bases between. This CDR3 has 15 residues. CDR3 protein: CAISGAGDSGNTIYF. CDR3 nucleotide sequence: TGTGCCATCAGTGGGGCAGGAGACTCTGGAAACACCATATATTTT.

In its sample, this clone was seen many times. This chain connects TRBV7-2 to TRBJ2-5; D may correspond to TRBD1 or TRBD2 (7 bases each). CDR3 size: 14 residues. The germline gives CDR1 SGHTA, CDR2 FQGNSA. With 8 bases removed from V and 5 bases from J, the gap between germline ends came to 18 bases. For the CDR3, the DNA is TGTGCCAGCCGGGGGGCAGGGGGTTCGGAGACCCAGTACTTC. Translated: CASRGAGGSETQYF.